The present entry profiles one T cell receptor beta chain with its context. This entry belongs to a study of blood T cell repertoires in COVID-19. Only in-frame clones appear in the TCRdb table, and some are missing; sequencing was by immunoSEQ multiplex PCR. The sample comprises some 490,000 clones, 88% of which are singletons, and approximately 8% rests with the top ten. This clonotype was obtained from an older woman who had recovered from COVID-19. Sequencing was done on a sample of PBMCs or T cells enriched from blood (not recorded which).

CDR3 DNA sequence: TGCGCCAGCAGCTTCTTACAGGGGGAAGTCACTGAAGCTTTCTTT. It yields the protein CASSFLQGEVTEAFF. The chain combines TRBV5-1 with TRBJ1-1, with 8 nucleotides matching TRBD1. Germline V gene data show CDR1 as SGHRS and CDR2 as YFSETQ. J lost 4 bases, V lost 2 bases, and 7 bases had no gene match. The CDR3 is 15 residues long.